The clone carrying this T cell receptor beta chain came up a few times. Its matching antigen is unknown. Germline values: CDR1 SQVTM, CDR2 ANQGSEA. The V gene lost 3 bases and the J gene lost 4 bases, with 12 bases spanning the gap. The CDR3 extends over 13 amino acids. The data are from a study of response to subunit inactivated influenza vaccine. Study outcomes and limitations: Few additional T cells are recruited per seasonal influenza vaccination, authors suggested.

Using its own MiXCR run on the RT-PCR reads, TCRdb lists one record per CDR3 protein. Of more than 700,000 distinct CDR3 sequences detected, less than 25% appear once; the ten largest clones hold roughly 10%. The receptor was derived from a man aged 45-65 years who received an inactivated influenza vaccine. The source material was PBMCs from blood, sampled roughly 5 days after vaccination. V and J are TRBV29-1 and TRBJ1-2; no clear D. CDR3 sequence reads: CSVETGGSYGYTF. As DNA, the CDR3 is TGCAGCGTTGAGACGGGTGGAAGCTATGGCTACACCTTC.